The 30 T cell receptor beta chains listed next were all sequenced from one sample in a study of blood T cell repertoires in COVID-19. Data came from immunoSEQ multiplex PCR; TCRdb stores just in-frame clones and leaves some out. The data contain a few hundred thousand clones, approximately 85% of them singletons. The sample consisted of peripheral blood. The origin of the receptors is a human donor with COVID-19, enrolled during active disease. The donor label of this sample is uncertain.

The J gene is TRBJ1-2, the V gene TRBV19; 7 bases map to TRBD1. Trimming cost V 6 bases and J 0 bases; bases outside gene matches: 4. The V gene's germline CDR1 is LNHDA and CDR2 SQIVND (reference sequence). This CDR3 has 14 amino acids. The chain's CDR3 is CASRKGATNYGYTF. The CDR3 DNA reads TGTGCCAGTAGGAAGGGGGCAACTAACTATGGCTACACCTTC.

V usage is TRBV28 and J usage is TRBJ1-2; TRBD1 agrees at 8 bases. Trimming at V came to 5 bases and at J to 13 bases, leaving 9 bases not matched to a gene. The CDR3 loop spans 12 amino acids. Germline V gene lookup returns CDR1 MDHEN and CDR2 SYDVKM. DNA of the CDR3: TGTGCCAGCAGTACCGAGGACAGGGCGATCACCTTC. It is translated as CASSTEDRAITF.

This sequence joins TRBV3-1 (or the pseudogene TRBV3-2) and TRBJ1-4; no clear D. V was cut by 5 bases and J by 3 bases, with 10 bases left in between. The CDR3 sequence is 14 residues long. The germline gives CDR1 LGHDT, CDR2 YNNKEL (reference sequence). CDR3 amino acids: CASSSELANEKLFF. CDR3 DNA: TGTGCCAGCAGCAGTGAGTTGGCTAATGAAAAACTGTTTTTT.

The rearrangement uses TRBV27 and TRBJ1-4, with TRBD1 as a possible D gene (6 bases). Germline V gene data show CDR1 as MNHEY and CDR2 as SMNVEV (reference sequence). The CDR3 runs to 16 residues. Trimming cost V 5 bases and J 4 bases, with 17 bases left between them. The CDR3 DNA follows: TGTGCCAGCAGTCCCACAGGGCGAATTTTTAATGAAAAACTGTTTTTT. Residues: CASSPTGRIFNEKLFF.

The genes are TRBV7-2 and TRBJ1-4; the match to TRBD1 covers 8 bases. From germline, CDR1 is SGHTA and CDR2 FQGNSA. The V segment lost 3 bases and the J segment 6 bases; nucleotides outside the gene matches: 9. The CDR3 has 16 amino acids. The CDR3, as DNA: TGTGCCAGCAGCTTGAGGCGAGACAGGGGATATGAAAAACTGTTTTTT. Translation: CASSLRRDRGYEKLFF.

The chain joins TRBV6-1 to TRBJ2-3; TRBD1 matches 8 bases. The CDR3 extends over 17 amino acids. Unmatched junction bases numbered 10, after V lost 4 bases and J lost 1 base. Germline CDR1 MNHNS, CDR2 SASEGT. CDR3 protein: CASSVPSGGQGTDTQYF. The CDR3 DNA is TGTGCCAGCAGTGTACCTTCCGGGGGACAGGGCACAGATACGCAGTATTTT.

This clone was picked up a small number of times. J is TRBJ1-2 and V is TRBV3-1 (or the pseudogene TRBV3-2); TRBD1 matches at 8 bases. The CDR3 length is 15 residues. CDR1 and CDR2 from the germline V gene are LGHDT and YNNKEL (reference sequence). J lost 5 bases, V lost 2 bases, and 7 bases had no gene match. The CDR3 loop is CASSQSSGGRYGYTF. The CDR3 DNA follows: TGTGCCAGCAGCCAATCTTCAGGGGGCCGGTATGGCTACACCTTC.

The chain has TRBV7-2 and TRBJ1-2; D is unresolved. Trimming left V 5 bases short and J 8 bases short, with 15 bases between. This CDR3 spans 13 amino acids. Germline-derived CDR1 and CDR2 are SGHTA and FQGNSA. The CDR3 DNA reads TGTGCCAGCAGCCAGCCTCAAACGGGGGGCTACACCTTC. Protein sequence: CASSQPQTGGYTF.

The V gene is TRBV19, the J gene TRBJ2-2; D is uncertain. With 4 bases removed from V and 3 bases from J, the gap between germline ends came to 3 bases. This CDR3 is built from 12 residues. Germline values: CDR1 LNHDA, CDR2 SQIVND (reference sequence). In DNA form, the CDR3 reads TGTGCCAGTAGTACTTACACCGGGGAGCTGTTTTTT. Its translation is CASSTYTGELFF.

This clone was picked up a small number of times. The chain joins TRBV6-1 to TRBJ1-4, with D possibly being TRBD1 (5 bases). V lost 4 bases and J lost 4, with 19 bases in between. The CDR3 loop spans 17 amino acids. Germline V gene data show CDR1 as MNHNS and CDR2 as SASEGT. CDR3 region: CASSAPGGGRLNEKLFF. DNA for the CDR3: TGTGCCAGCAGTGCTCCTGGGGGGGGACGCCTTAATGAAAAACTGTTTTTT.

J is TRBJ1-6 and V is TRBV5-1; 10 positions agree with TRBD1. The V gene end was trimmed by 4 bases and the J gene end by 10 bases; junction bases not matched to a gene: 8. The CDR3 is made up of 15 amino acids. CDR1 and CDR2 (germline): SGHRS, YFSETQ. CDR3 nucleotides: TGCGCCAGCAGCACCTCCGGGACAGGGGTATCACCCCTCCACTTT. It codes for CASSTSGTGVSPLHF. The full variable domain, its missing parts supplied by reference TRBV5-1 and TRBJ1-6, is KAGVTQTPRYLIKTRGQQVTLSCSPISGHRSVSWYQQTPGQGLQFLFEYFSETQRNKGNFPGRFSGRQFSNSRSEMNVSTLELGDSALYLCASSTSGTGVSPLHFGNGTRLTVT.

This clone appeared a single time. The chain couples TRBV20-1 to TRBJ2-3, with D possibly being TRBD1 (5 bases). V was clipped by 3 bases and J by 0 bases, with 10 bases between them. From germline, CDR1 is DFQATT and CDR2 SNEGSKA (reference sequence). This CDR3 comprises 14 residues. CDR3: CSASWGESTDTQYF. The DNA of the CDR3 is TGCAGTGCTAGTTGGGGCGAGAGCACAGATACGCAGTATTTT.

The chain joins TRBV7-9 to TRBJ1-2, with 9 bases identical to TRBD1. Germline V gene data show CDR1 as SEHNR and CDR2 as FQNEAQ (reference sequence). V shed 4 bases, J shed 4 bases, and the junction held 7 bases outside the gene matches. This CDR3 comprises 15 residues. The CDR3 here is CASSSPTTGGYGYTF. In DNA form, the CDR3 reads TGTGCCAGCAGCTCCCCCACGACAGGGGGCTATGGCTACACCTTC.

The chain has TRBV7-9 and TRBJ2-1, with D possibly matching TRBD2 (5 bases). The CDR3 is made up of 16 amino acids. Trimming took off 6 bases at V and 7 bases at J, with 22 bases between the two ends. Germline loops: CDR1 SEHNR, CDR2 FQNEAQ (reference sequence). CDR3 in amino acids: CASSGADGSLGNEQFF. The CDR3 nucleotides read TGTGCCAGCAGTGGAGCGGACGGGTCTTTAGGGAATGAGCAGTTCTTC.

This rearrangement joins TRBV5-1 to TRBJ1-1, with D possibly being TRBD1 (6 bases). CDR1 SGHRS and CDR2 YFSETQ come from the germline V gene. There are 14 residues in the CDR3. Trimming removed 4 bases at V and 11 bases at J, with 21 bases between. The CDR3 region has the DNA TGCGCCAGCAGCCCCGTCCGGGGACACTTACAGGCTTTCTTT. Protein: CASSPVRGHLQAFF.

The count of this clone is one. The chain carries TRBV5-4 and TRBJ2-7; 9 nucleotides line up with TRBD1. The CDR3 contains 15 residues. J lost 1 base, V lost 0 bases, and 2 bases had no gene match. The V gene's germline CDR1 is SGHNT and CDR2 YYREEE (reference sequence). The CDR3 sequence: CASSLGQGGSYEQYF. The CDR3 nucleotides read TGTGCCAGCAGCTTGGGACAGGGGGGATCCTACGAGCAGTACTTC.

The gene calls are TRBV2 and TRBJ2-1, with D hard to call. Germline-derived CDR1 and CDR2 are SNHLY and FYNNEI. The CDR3 runs 15 residues. V dropped 6 bases and J dropped 0 bases, with 12 bases sitting between them. The CDR3 protein is CASRTAGRSYNEQFF. DNA for the CDR3: TGTGCCAGCAGGACGGCAGGCCGCTCCTACAATGAGCAGTTCTTC. Looking up the rest from reference TRBV2 and TRBJ2-1 gives the full variable domain: EPEVTQTPSHQVTQMGQEVILRCVPISNHLYFYWYRQILGQKVEFLVSFYNNEISEKSEIFDDQFSVERPDGSNFTLKIRSTKLEDSAMYFCASRTAGRSYNEQFFGPGTRLTVL.

J is TRBJ1-2 and V is TRBV10-3; 10 bases are shared with TRBD1. With V trimmed by 7 bases and J by 5 bases, 10 bases remained unmatched. Germline CDR1 and CDR2: ENHRY and SYGVKD. The CDR3 is 15 residues long. CDR3 bases: TGTGCCATCATGGAAGACAGGGGGCTCCGTTATGGCTACACCTTC. It codes for CAIMEDRGLRYGYTF.

The CDR3 sequence is CASSPLPGTSYPDTQYF. The CDR3 nucleotides are TGTGCCAGCAGCCCGCTGCCCGGGACTAGTTACCCAGATACGCAGTATTTT. V gene TRBV3-1 (or the pseudogene TRBV3-2) combines with J gene TRBJ2-3, with 8 positions matching TRBD2. The trim removed 4 bases at V and 4 bases at J, leaving 13 bases unmatched. This CDR3 region has 17 residues. Germline V gene sequence: CDR1 LGHDT, CDR2 YNNKEL (reference sequence).

V and J are TRBV5-4 and TRBJ2-7; 13 nucleotides line up with TRBD2. Losses at the gene ends were 2 bases for V and 6 bases for J; bases not matched to a gene: 5. Germline loops: CDR1 SGHNT, CDR2 YYREEE (reference sequence). This CDR3 has 15 amino acids. The CDR3 nucleotides read TGTGCCAGCAGCTTTGGGACTAGCGGGAATACCGAGCAGTACTTC. Translation gives CASSFGTSGNTEQYF.

The chain uses TRBV28 and TRBJ2-3; TRBD2 matches 14 bases. The CDR3 extends over 16 amino acids. In germline, CDR1 is MDHEN, CDR2 SYDVKM. V trimming: 5 bases; J trimming: 3 bases; junction bases outside the gene matches: 4. CDR3 protein: CASSPGTSGRTDTQYF. The CDR3 nucleotides read TGTGCCAGCAGTCCCGGGACTAGCGGGAGAACAGATACGCAGTATTTT.

V and J are TRBV19 and TRBJ1-2, with D unclear. The V and J ends lost 6 bases and 4 bases respectively, with 9 bases between them. There are 12 residues in the CDR3. Per germline, CDR1 LNHDA and CDR2 SQIVND (reference sequence). The CDR3 DNA sequence: TGTGCCAGTAGAATCGAGGGCTATGGCTACACCTTC. It is translated as CASRIEGYGYTF. Looking up the rest from reference TRBV19 and TRBJ1-2 gives the full variable domain: DGGITQSPKYLFRKEGQNVTLSCEQNLNHDAMYWYRQDPGQGLRLIYYSQIVNDFQKGDIAEGYSVSREKKESFPLTVTSAQKNPTAFYLCASRIEGYGYTFGSGTRLTVV.

About this clone: The junction and the germline gene differ at one end; a read error may be behind it. This chain joins TRBV6-5 and TRBJ1-5, with D uncertain. The CDR3 loop spans 11 amino acids. Germline loops: CDR1 MNHEY, CDR2 SVGAGI. CDR3 in DNA: TGTGCCAGCCGTTATCGCGATACCCAGCATTTT. Its translation: CASRYRDTQHF.

The chain has TRBV6-1 and TRBJ2-7; 10 bases match TRBD1. Germline loops: CDR1 MNHNS, CDR2 SASEGT. This CDR3 spans 14 amino acids. The V gene end was trimmed by 3 bases and the J gene end by 5 bases; junction bases not matched to a gene: 4. In nucleotides, the CDR3 is TGTGCCAGCAGTGAGGGGACAGGGGTCGACGAGCAGTACTTC. Translation: CASSEGTGVDEQYF.

This rearrangement joins TRBV28 to TRBJ2-2; tentatively, D is TRBD1 (5 bases). CDR1 is MDHEN and CDR2 is SYDVKM in the germline V gene. V gave up 3 bases and J gave up 4 bases, with 9 bases separating them. The CDR3 sequence is 14 residues long. CDR3: CASSLYRSTGELFF. The CDR3 region has the DNA TGTGCCAGCAGTTTGTACAGGTCCACCGGGGAGCTGTTTTTT.

The table lists this clone with a few counts. The chain links TRBV5-1 to TRBJ1-2; D may be TRBD1 (5 bases). The ends were cut back, 0 bases at V and 4 bases at J, with 16 bases in the middle. Germline assignment: CDR1 SGHRS and CDR2 YFSETQ. CDR3 size: 16 residues. The CDR3 loop reads CASSLELSRVGYGYTF. The CDR3 DNA reads as TGCGCCAGCAGCTTGGAATTGTCCAGGGTGGGCTATGGCTACACCTTC.

The gene calls are TRBV7-2 and TRBJ1-1; TRBD1 matches at 8 bases. CDR1 is SGHTA and CDR2 is FQGNSA in the germline V gene. The ends lost 5 bases at V and 1 base at J; junction bases unmatched: 18. The CDR3 covers 19 residues. In nucleotides, the CDR3 is TGTGCCAGCAGCCAGGGGTCGATGGCAGGGGGCCGAGAGAACACTGAAGCTTTCTTT. Its translation: CASSQGSMAGGRENTEAFF.

The chain uses TRBV21-1 and TRBJ1-4; TRBD1, the D gene given by the table, was not confirmed from the DNA. TRBV21-1 is a known pseudogene. The CDR3 has 15 amino acids. The CDR3 DNA sequence: TGTGCCAGCAGCAAAACCGGGACAGGGAATGAAAAACTGTTTTTT. Encoded protein: CASSKTGTGNEKLFF.

The gene calls are TRBV5-1 and TRBJ1-1; D is unclear. V lost 1 base and J lost 0, with 4 bases in between. Germline CDR1 is SGHRS and CDR2 is YFSETQ. This CDR3 spans 13 amino acids. CDR3 in DNA: TGCGCCAGCAGCTTGTCGGTGAACACTGAAGCTTTCTTT. It specifies CASSLSVNTEAFF.

The CDR3 bases are TGTGCCAGCAGTGACGTGGTTTGGGGAGGCGATGAGCAGTTCTTC. Residues: CASSDVVWGGDEQFF. This rearrangement joins TRBV28 to TRBJ2-1, with D possibly being TRBD2 (6 bases). V lost 5 bases to trimming and J lost 8 bases, with 19 bases between them. The germline CDR1 and CDR2 sequences are MDHEN and SYDVKM. The CDR3 loop spans 15 amino acids.